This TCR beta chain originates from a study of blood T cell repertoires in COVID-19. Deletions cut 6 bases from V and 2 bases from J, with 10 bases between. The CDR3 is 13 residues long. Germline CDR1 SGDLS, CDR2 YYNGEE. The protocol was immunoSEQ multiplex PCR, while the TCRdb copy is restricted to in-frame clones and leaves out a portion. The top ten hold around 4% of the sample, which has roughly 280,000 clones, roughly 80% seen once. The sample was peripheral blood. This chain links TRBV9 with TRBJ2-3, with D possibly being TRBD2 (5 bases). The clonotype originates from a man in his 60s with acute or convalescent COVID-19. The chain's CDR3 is CASKSGYTDTQYF. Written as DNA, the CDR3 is TGTGCCAGCAAAAGCGGATACACAGATACGCAGTATTTT.